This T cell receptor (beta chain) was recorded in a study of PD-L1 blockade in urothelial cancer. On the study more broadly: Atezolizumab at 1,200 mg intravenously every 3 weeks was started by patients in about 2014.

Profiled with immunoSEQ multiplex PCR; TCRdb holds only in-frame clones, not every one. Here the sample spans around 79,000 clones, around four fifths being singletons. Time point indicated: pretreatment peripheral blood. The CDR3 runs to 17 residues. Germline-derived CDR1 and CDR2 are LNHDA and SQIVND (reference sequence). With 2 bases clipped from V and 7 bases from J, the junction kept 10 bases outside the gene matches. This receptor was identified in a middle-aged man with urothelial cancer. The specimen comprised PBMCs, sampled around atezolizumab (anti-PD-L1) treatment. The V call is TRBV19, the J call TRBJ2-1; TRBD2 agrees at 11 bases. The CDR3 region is CASSISGLAGGLNEQFF. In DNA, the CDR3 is TGTGCCAGTAGTATATCAGGGCTAGCGGGAGGTCTGAATGAGCAGTTCTTC. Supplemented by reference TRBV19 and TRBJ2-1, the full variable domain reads DGGITQSPKYLFRKEGQNVTLSCEQNLNHDAMYWYRQDPGQGLRLIYYSQIVNDFQKGDIAEGYSVSREKKESFPLTVTSAQKNPTAFYLCASSISGLAGGLNEQFFGPGTRLTVL.